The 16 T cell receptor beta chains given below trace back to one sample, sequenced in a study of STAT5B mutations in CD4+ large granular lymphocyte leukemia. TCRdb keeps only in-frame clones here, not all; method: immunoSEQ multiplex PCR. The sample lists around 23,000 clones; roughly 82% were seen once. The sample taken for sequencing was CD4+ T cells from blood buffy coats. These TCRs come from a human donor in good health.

In nucleotides, the CDR3 is TGTGCCAACGCATGGGGATCCTACAATGAGCAGTTCTTC. Amino acid sequence: CANAWGSYNEQFF. V gene TRBV2 combines with J gene TRBJ2-1; D call uncertain. The CDR3 contains 13 residues. Germline assignment: CDR1 SNHLY and CDR2 FYNNEI. V dropped 10 bases and J dropped 1 base, with 11 bases sitting between them.

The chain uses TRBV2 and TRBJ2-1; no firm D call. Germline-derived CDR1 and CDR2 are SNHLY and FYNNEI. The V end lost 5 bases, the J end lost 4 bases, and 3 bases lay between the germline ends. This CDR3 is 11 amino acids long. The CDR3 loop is CASSPYNEQFF. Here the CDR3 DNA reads TGTGCCAGCAGTCCTTACAATGAGCAGTTCTTC.

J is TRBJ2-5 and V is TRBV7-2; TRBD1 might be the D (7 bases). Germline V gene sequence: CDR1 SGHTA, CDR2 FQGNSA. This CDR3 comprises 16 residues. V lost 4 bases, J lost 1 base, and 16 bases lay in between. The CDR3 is CASSSKPGGLQETQYF. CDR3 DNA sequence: TGTGCCAGCAGCTCGAAACCAGGGGGGCTCCAAGAGACCCAGTACTTC.

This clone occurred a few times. The CDR3 here is CASSLRDTDYEQYF. CDR3 DNA: TGTGCCAGCTCACTCCGGGACACGGACTACGAGCAGTACTTC. The chain couples TRBV18 to TRBJ2-7; TRBD1 is a possible D gene (6 bases). The V end was cut by 4 bases, the J end by 3 bases, with 13 bases between. There are 14 residues in the CDR3. Per the germline V gene, CDR1 is KGHSH and CDR2 is LQKENI.

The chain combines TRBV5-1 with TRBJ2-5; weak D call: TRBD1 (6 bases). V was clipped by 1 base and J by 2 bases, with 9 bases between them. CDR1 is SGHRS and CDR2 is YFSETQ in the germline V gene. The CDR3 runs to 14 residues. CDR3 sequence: CASSLSTGQETQYF. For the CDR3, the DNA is TGCGCCAGCAGCTTGTCTACAGGGCAAGAGACCCAGTACTTC. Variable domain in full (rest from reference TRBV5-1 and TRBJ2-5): KAGVTQTPRYLIKTRGQQVTLSCSPISGHRSVSWYQQTPGQGLQFLFEYFSETQRNKGNFPGRFSGRQFSNSRSEMNVSTLELGDSALYLCASSLSTGQETQYFGPGTRLLVL.

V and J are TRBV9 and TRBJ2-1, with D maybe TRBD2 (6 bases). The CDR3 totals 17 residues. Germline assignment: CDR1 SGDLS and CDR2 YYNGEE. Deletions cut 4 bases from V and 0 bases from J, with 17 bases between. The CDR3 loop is CASSPRLAESSYNEQFF. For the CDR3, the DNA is TGTGCCAGCAGCCCCCGTTTAGCGGAGAGCTCCTACAATGAGCAGTTCTTC.

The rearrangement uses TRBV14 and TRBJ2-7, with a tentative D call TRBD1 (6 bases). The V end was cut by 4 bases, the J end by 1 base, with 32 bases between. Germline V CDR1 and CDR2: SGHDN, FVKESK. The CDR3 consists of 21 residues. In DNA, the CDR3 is TGTGCCAGCAGCCGCTCCCCCGACAGGAACTACCAACCCTTTTTTTCCTACGAGCAGTACTTC. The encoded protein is CASSRSPDRNYQPFFSYEQYF.

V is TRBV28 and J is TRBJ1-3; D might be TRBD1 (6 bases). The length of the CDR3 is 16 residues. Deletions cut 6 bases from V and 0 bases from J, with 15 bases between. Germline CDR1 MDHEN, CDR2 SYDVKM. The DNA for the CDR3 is TGTGCCAGCAGGGAAGACAGGAAGAGCTCTGGAAACACCATATATTTT. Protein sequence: CASREDRKSSGNTIYF.

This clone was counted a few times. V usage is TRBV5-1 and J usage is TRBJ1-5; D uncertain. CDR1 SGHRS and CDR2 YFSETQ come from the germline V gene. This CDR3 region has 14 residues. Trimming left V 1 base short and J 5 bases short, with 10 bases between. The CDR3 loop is CASSLFGIDQPQHF. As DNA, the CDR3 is TGCGCCAGCAGCTTGTTCGGGATTGATCAGCCCCAGCATTTT.

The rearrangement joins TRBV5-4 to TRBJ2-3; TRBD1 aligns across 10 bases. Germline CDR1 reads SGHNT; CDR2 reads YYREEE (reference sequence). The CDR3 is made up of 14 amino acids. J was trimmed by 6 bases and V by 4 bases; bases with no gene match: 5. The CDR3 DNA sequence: TGTGCCAGCAGCGTGGACAGGGGGATCGATACGCAGTATTTT. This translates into CASSVDRGIDTQYF.

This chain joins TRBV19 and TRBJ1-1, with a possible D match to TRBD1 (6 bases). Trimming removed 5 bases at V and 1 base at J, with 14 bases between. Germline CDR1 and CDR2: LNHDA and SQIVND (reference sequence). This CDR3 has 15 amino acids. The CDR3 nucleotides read TGTGCCAGTAGTTCCCTCAGGGGCCCGAACACTGAAGCTTTCTTT. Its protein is CASSSLRGPNTEAFF.

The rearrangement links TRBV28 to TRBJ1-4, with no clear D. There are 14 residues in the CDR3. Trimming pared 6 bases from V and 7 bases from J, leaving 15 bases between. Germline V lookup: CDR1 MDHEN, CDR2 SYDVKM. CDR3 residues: CASRDRRSGEKLFF. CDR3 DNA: TGTGCCAGCAGGGACCGGCGATCCGGTGAAAAACTGTTTTTT.

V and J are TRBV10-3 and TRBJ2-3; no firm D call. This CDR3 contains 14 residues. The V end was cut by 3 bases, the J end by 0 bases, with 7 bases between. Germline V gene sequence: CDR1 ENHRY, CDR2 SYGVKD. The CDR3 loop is CAISESSSTDTQYF. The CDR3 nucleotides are TGTGCCATCAGTGAATCATCAAGCACAGATACGCAGTATTTT.

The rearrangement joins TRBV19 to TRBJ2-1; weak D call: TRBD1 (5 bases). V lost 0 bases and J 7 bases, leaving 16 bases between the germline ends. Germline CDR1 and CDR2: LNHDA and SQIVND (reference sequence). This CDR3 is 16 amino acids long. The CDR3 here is CASSIDGAGKRNEQFF. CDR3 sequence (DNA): TGTGCCAGTAGTATAGATGGGGCAGGGAAGAGGAATGAGCAGTTCTTC.

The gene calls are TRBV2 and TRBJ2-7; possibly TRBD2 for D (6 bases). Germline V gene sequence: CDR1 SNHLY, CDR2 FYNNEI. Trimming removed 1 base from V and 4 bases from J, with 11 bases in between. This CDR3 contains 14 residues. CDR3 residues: CASSEEGGGYEQYF. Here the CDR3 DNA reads TGTGCCAGCAGTGAAGAAGGCGGAGGGTACGAGCAGTACTTC.

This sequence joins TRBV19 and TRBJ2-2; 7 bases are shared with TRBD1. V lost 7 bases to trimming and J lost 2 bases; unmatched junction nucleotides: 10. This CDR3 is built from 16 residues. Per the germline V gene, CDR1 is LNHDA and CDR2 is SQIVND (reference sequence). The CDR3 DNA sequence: TGTGCCAGTACTATGACAGGGTATGGAAACACCGGGGAGCTGTTTTTT. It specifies CASTMTGYGNTGELFF. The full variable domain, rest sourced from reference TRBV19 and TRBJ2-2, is DGGITQSPKYLFRKEGQNVTLSCEQNLNHDAMYWYRQDPGQGLRLIYYSQIVNDFQKGDIAEGYSVSREKKESFPLTVTSAQKNPTAFYLCASTMTGYGNTGELFFGEGSRLTVL.